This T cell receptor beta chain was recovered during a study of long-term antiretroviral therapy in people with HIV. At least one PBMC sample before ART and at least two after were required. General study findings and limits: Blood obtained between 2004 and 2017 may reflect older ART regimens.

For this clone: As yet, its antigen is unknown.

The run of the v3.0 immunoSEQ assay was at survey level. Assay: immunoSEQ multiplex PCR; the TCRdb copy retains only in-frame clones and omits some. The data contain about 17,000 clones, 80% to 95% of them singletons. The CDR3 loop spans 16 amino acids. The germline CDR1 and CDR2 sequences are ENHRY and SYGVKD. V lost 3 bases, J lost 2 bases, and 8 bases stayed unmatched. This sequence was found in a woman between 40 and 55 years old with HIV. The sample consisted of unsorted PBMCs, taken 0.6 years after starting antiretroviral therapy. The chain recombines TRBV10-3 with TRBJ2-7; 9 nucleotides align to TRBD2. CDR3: CAISDGLAGATYEQYF. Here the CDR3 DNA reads TGTGCCATCAGTGATGGGTTAGCGGGGGCTACCTACGAGCAGTACTTC.